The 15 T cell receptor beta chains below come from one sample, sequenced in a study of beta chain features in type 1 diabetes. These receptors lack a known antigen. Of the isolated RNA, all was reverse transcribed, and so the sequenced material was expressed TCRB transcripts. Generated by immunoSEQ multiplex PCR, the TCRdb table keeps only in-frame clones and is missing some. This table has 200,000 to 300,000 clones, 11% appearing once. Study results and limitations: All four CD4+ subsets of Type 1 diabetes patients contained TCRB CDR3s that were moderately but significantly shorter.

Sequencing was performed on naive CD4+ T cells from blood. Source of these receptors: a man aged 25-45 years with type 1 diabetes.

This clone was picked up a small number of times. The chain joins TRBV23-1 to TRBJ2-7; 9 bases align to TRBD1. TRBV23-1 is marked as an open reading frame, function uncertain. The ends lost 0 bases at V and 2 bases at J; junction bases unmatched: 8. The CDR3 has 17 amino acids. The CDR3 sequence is CASSQSRRQGETYEQYF. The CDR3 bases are TGCGCCAGCAGTCAATCGAGGAGACAGGGGGAGACCTACGAGCAGTACTTC.

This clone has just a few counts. The CDR3 bases are TGCGCCAGCAGCTTGGGGGGACAGGGGTATGGCTACACCTTC. It translates to CASSLGGQGYGYTF. The chain couples TRBV5-1 to TRBJ1-2, with TRBD1 matching 10 bases. Trimming removed 0 bases from V and 5 bases from J; junction bases left unmatched: 1. Looked up from germline, CDR1 is SGHRS and CDR2 is YFSETQ. This CDR3 comprises 14 residues.

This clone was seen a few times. The CDR3 here is CSVERAGGSEAFF. Here the CDR3 DNA reads TGCAGCGTTGAAAGGGCAGGGGGCAGTGAAGCTTTCTTT. The rearrangement joins TRBV29-1 to TRBJ1-1; 8 bases are a match to TRBD1. This CDR3 comprises 13 residues. Germline CDR1 SQVTM, CDR2 ANQGSEA. After removal of 2 bases from V and 7 bases from J, the junction contained 6 bases not matched to a gene.

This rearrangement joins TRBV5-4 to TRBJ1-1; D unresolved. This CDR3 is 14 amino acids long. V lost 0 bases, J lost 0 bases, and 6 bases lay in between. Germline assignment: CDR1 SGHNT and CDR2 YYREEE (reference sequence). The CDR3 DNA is TGTGCCAGCAGCTTGGACACCATGAACACTGAAGCTTTCTTT. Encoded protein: CASSLDTMNTEAFF. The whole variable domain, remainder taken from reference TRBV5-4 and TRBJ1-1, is ETGVTQSPTHLIKTRGQQVTLRCSSQSGHNTVSWYQQALGQGPQFIFQYYREEENGRGNFPPRFSGLQFPNYSSELNVNALELDDSALYLCASSLDTMNTEAFFGQGTRLTVV.

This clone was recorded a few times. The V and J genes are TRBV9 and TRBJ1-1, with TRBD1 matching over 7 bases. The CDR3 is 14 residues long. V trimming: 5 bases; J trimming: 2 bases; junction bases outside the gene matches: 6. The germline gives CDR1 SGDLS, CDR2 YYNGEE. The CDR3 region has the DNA TGTGCCAGCAGGGCCGGGACAGTCAACACTGAAGCTTTCTTT. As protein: CASRAGTVNTEAFF.

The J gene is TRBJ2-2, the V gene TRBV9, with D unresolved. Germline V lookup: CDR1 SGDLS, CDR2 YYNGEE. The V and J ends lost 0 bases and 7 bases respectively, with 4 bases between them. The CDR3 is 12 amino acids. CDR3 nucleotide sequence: TGTGCCAGCAGCGTAGTCGGCGGGGAGCTGTTTTTT. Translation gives CASSVVGGELFF. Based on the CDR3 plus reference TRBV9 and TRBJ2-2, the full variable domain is DSGVTQTPKHLITATGQRVTLRCSPRSGDLSVYWYQQSLDQGLQFLIQYYNGEERAKGNILERFSAQQFPDLHSELNLSSLELGDSALYFCASSVVGGELFFGEGSRLTVL.

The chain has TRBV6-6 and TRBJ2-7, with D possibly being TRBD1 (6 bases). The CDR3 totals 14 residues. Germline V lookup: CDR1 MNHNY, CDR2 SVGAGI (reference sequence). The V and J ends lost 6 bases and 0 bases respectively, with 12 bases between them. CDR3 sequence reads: CASRDSLSSYEQYF. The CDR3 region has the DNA TGTGCCAGCAGGGACAGCCTGAGCTCCTACGAGCAGTACTTC.

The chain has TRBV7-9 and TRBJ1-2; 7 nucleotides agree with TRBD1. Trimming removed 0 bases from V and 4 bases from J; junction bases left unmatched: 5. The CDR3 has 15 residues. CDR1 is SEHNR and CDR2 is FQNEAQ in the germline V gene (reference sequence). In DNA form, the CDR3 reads TGTGCCAGCAGCTTAGCATCAGGGGGGTTCTATGGCTACACCTTC. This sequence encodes CASSLASGGFYGYTF. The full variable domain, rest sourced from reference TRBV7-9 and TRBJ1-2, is DTGVSQNPRHKITKRGQNVTFRCDPISEHNRLYWYRQTLGQGPEFLTYFQNEAQLEKSRLLSDRFSAERPKGSFSTLEIQRTEQGDSAMYLCASSLASGGFYGYTFGSGTRLTVV.

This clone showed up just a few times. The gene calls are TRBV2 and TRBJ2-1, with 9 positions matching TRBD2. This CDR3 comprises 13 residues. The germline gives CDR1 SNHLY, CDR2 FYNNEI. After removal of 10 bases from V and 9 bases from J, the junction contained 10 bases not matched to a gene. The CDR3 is CATASGGWTEQFF. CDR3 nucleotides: TGTGCCACGGCGAGCGGGGGGTGGACTGAGCAGTTCTTC.

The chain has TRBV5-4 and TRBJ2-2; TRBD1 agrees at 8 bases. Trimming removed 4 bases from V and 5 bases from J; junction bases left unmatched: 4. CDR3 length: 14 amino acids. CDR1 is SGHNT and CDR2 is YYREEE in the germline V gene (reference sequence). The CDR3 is CASSEDRATGELFF. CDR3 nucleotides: TGTGCCAGCAGCGAGGACAGGGCGACCGGGGAGCTGTTTTTT.

CDR3 amino acids: CASSQGLAGGTLYNEQFF. The CDR3 DNA follows: TGTGCCAGCAGCCAGGGACTAGCGGGAGGGACCTTGTACAATGAGCAGTTCTTC. This sequence joins TRBV4-2 and TRBJ2-1; 16 positions agree with TRBD2. Germline loops: CDR1 LGHNA, CDR2 YNFKEQ. The trim removed 3 bases at V and 4 bases at J, leaving 6 bases unmatched. The CDR3 sequence is 18 residues long.

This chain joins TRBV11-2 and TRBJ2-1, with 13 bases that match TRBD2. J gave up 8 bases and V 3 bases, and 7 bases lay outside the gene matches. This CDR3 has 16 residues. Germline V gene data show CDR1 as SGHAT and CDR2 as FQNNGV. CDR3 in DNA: TGTGCCAGCAGCTTCGCCGGGACTAGCGGGGTCGATGAGCAGTTCTTC. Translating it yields CASSFAGTSGVDEQFF.

The DNA of the CDR3 is TGTGCCAGCAGTCCGGGACAGGGATTCGACGAGCAGTACTTC. Its protein product is CASSPGQGFDEQYF. V and J are TRBV9 and TRBJ2-7, with TRBD1 matching 9 bases. Per germline, CDR1 SGDLS and CDR2 YYNGEE. V lost 5 bases to trimming and J lost 5 bases; unmatched junction nucleotides: 8. The CDR3 has 14 amino acids.

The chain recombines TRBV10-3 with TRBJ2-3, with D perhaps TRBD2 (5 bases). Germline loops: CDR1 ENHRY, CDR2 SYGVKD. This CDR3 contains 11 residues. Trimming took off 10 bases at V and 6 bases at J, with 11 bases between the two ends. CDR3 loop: CASSGIDTQYF. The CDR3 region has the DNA TGTGCCAGTTCGGGGATTGATACGCAGTATTTT.

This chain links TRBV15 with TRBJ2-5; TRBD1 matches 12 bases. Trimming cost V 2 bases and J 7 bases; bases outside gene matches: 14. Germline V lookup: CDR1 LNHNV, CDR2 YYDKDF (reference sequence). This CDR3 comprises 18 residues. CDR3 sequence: CATSRTMPGTGGVGTQYF. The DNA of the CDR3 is TGTGCCACCAGCAGAACAATGCCCGGGACAGGGGGCGTTGGGACCCAGTACTTC.